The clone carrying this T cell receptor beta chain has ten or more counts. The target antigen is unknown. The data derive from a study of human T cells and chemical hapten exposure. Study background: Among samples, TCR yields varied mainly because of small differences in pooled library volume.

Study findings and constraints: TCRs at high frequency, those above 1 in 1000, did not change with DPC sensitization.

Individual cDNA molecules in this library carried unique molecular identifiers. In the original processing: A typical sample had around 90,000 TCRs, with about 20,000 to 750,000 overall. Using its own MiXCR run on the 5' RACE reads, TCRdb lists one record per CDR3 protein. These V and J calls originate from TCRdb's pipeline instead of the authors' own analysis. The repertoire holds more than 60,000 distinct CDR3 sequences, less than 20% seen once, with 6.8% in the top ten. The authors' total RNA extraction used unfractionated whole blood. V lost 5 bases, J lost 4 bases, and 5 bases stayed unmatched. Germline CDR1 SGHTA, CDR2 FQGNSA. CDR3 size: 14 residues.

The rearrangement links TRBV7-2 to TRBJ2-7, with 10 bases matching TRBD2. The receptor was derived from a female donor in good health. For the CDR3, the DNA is TGTGCCAGCAGCCGTAGCGGGAGGAAGTACGAGCAGTACTTC. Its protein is CASSRSGRKYEQYF.